Below, one T cell receptor (beta chain) is given with its context. Germline values: CDR1 SGHKS, CDR2 YYEKEE (reference sequence). Trimming cost V 2 bases and J 5 bases; bases outside gene matches: 9. This CDR3 is built from 18 residues. The sample belongs to a study of T cell changes during pregnancy in multiple sclerosis. Measured with immunoSEQ multiplex PCR; TCRdb has only the in-frame clones, and not every one. The data contain fewer than 110,000 clones, around nine tenths of them singletons. The V call is TRBV5-5, the J call TRBJ2-6; 11 positions match TRBD1. The TCR sequence derives from a female donor with multiple sclerosis, enrolled in a pregnancy study. Source: peripheral blood, taken after pregnancy. Here the CDR3 reads CASSFGQGASHRANVLTF. The CDR3 bases are TGTGCCAGCAGCTTTGGACAGGGGGCTTCTCATAGGGCCAACGTCCTGACTTTC.